The 31 T cell receptor beta chains in this list originate from one sample, sequenced in a study of blood T cell repertoires in COVID-19. Clones were read by immunoSEQ multiplex PCR, and TCRdb kept only the in-frame ones, dropping some. The sample has a few hundred thousand clones, 88% seen once. Sequencing used peripheral blood. The origin of the receptors is a man between 60 and 75 years old who had recovered from COVID-19.

The chain couples TRBV18 to TRBJ2-3; D ambiguous. The CDR3 consists of 15 residues. The V end was cut by 4 bases, the J end by 2 bases, with 13 bases between. CDR1 is KGHSH and CDR2 is LQKENI in the germline V gene. CDR3 DNA: TGTGCCAGCTCACGCAGTTACCAAGACACAGATACGCAGTATTTT. It translates to CASSRSYQDTDTQYF.

J is TRBJ2-7 and V is TRBV3-1 (or the pseudogene TRBV3-2); the match to TRBD1 covers 9 bases. CDR3 length: 13 residues. The germline gives CDR1 LGHDT, CDR2 YNNKEL (reference sequence). V lost 5 bases, J lost 9 bases, and 8 bases stayed unmatched. The CDR3 DNA reads TGTGCCAGCAGCTCCGGACAGGGGCGTGGGCAGTACTTC. Residues: CASSSGQGRGQYF.

This clone was detected a few times. The chain carries TRBV18 and TRBJ1-6; 8 nucleotides align to TRBD1. The CDR3 consists of 15 residues. V lost 1 base and J lost 7; bases outside the gene matches: 3. Germline CDR1 is KGHSH and CDR2 is LQKENI. The CDR3 DNA is TGTGCCAGCTCACCACAACAGGGGGGGAATTCACCCCTCCACTTT. It specifies CASSPQQGGNSPLHF.

The chain recombines TRBV5-1 with TRBJ2-5; unclear D gene. Germline CDR1 is SGHRS and CDR2 is YFSETQ. The V end lost 3 bases, the J end lost 7 bases, and 13 bases lay between the germline ends. The CDR3 runs to 13 residues. CDR3 in DNA: TGCGCCAGCAGCTCCGAGCCTGTTGGGACCCAGTACTTC. This codes for CASSSEPVGTQYF.

This clone was counted between two and nine times. The sample holds other DNA sequences that translate to the same CDR3. The gene calls are TRBV5-1 and TRBJ2-3; D not resolved. V shed 4 bases and J shed 2 bases, with 8 bases lying between them. The germline gives CDR1 SGHRS, CDR2 YFSETQ. The CDR3 loop spans 13 amino acids. CDR3 nucleotides: TGCGCCAGCAGCCCCGGTAACACAGATACGCAGTATTTT. Protein product: CASSPGNTDTQYF.

The chain employs TRBV19 and TRBJ1-3; tentatively, D is TRBD1 (6 bases). Germline loops: CDR1 LNHDA, CDR2 SQIVND (reference sequence). The V and J ends lost 4 bases and 0 bases respectively, with 16 bases between them. The CDR3 has 17 residues. The CDR3 is CASSKADRPFSGNTIYF. CDR3 DNA: TGTGCCAGTAGTAAGGCTGACAGGCCGTTCTCTGGAAACACCATATATTTT.

The chain joins TRBV28 to TRBJ2-5, with D tentatively TRBD2 (5 bases). Germline CDR1 and CDR2: MDHEN and SYDVKM. The CDR3 has 11 residues. Trimming took off 6 bases at V and 9 bases at J, with 11 bases between the two ends. Here the CDR3 DNA reads TGTGCCAGCAGCCGCCGGACTTCCCAGTACTTC. This codes for CASSRRTSQYF.

CDR3 sequence: CASRNRAKDTEAFF. CDR3 bases: TGTGCCAGCAGAAACAGGGCCAAGGACACTGAAGCTTTCTTT. V usage is TRBV6-5 and J usage is TRBJ1-1; D may be TRBD1 (6 bases). CDR1 and CDR2 from the germline V gene are MNHEY and SVGAGI. The ends were cut back, 6 bases at V and 3 bases at J, with 14 bases in the middle. This CDR3 has 14 amino acids.

The chain links TRBV7-9 to TRBJ2-5; D ambiguous. Trimming removed 5 bases from V and 3 bases from J, with 22 bases in between. CDR3 size: 17 residues. From germline, CDR1 is SEHNR and CDR2 FQNEAQ (reference sequence). The CDR3 sequence is CASSREELRHVKETQYF. CDR3 DNA sequence: TGTGCCAGCAGCCGAGAAGAATTAAGACACGTTAAAGAGACCCAGTACTTC.

CDR3 DNA sequence: TGTGCCAGCAACAGGGGGCGCGATGAAAAACTGTTTTTT. It is translated as CASNRGRDEKLFF. The chain combines TRBV2 with TRBJ1-4; 9 bases align to TRBD1. Germline V gives CDR1 SNHLY, CDR2 FYNNEI. This CDR3 spans 13 amino acids. The ends lost 7 bases at V and 6 bases at J; junction bases unmatched: 3.

CDR3 coding DNA: TGTGCCAGTAGAACACAGGGCGTGAGCTCTGGGGCCAACGTCCTGACTTTC. This gives the protein CASRTQGVSSGANVLTF. The chain joins TRBV19 to TRBJ2-6; D perhaps matches TRBD1 (6 bases). The V end was cut by 6 bases, the J end by 0 bases, with 15 bases between. Germline loops: CDR1 LNHDA, CDR2 SQIVND (reference sequence). The CDR3 runs to 17 residues.

The chain uses TRBV4-1 and TRBJ2-1, with D possibly matching TRBD1 (6 bases). Trimming took off 0 bases at V and 7 bases at J, with 22 bases between the two ends. The CDR3 sequence is 18 residues long. Germline lookup yields CDR1 MGHRA and CDR2 YSYEKL. The CDR3 here is CASSQDKWAGDDWNEQFF. The CDR3 DNA follows: TGCGCCAGCAGCCAAGATAAGTGGGCAGGGGACGATTGGAATGAGCAGTTCTTC.

This chain uses TRBV11-1 with TRBJ2-1, with 7 bases fitting TRBD1. The V segment lost 1 base and the J segment 5 bases; nucleotides outside the gene matches: 5. Germline V gene data show CDR1 as SGHAT and CDR2 as FQDESV (reference sequence). CDR3 length equals 15 residues. The CDR3 region has the DNA TGTGCCAGCAGCTTAGGAGGGGGCCAGAACAATGAGCAGTTCTTC. Translating gives CASSLGGGQNNEQFF.

J is TRBJ2-3 and V is TRBV18; D gene ambiguous. Per the germline V gene, CDR1 is KGHSH and CDR2 is LQKENI. CDR3 length: 17 amino acids. V was pared by 3 bases and J by 6 bases, with 22 bases between. The CDR3 region is CASSPRVQLTLKDTQYF. For the CDR3, the DNA is TGTGCCAGCTCACCCCGGGTCCAATTGACCTTAAAGGATACGCAGTATTTT.

The genes are TRBV5-5 and TRBJ2-3; 11 bases line up with TRBD1. Germline assignment: CDR1 SGHKS and CDR2 YYEKEE (reference sequence). V lost 8 bases to trimming and J lost 1 base; unmatched junction nucleotides: 12. The length of the CDR3 is 17 residues. CDR3: CASGRDRGTGGTDTQYF. The DNA for the CDR3 is TGTGCCAGTGGACGGGACAGGGGGACCGGGGGCACAGATACGCAGTATTTT.

The V gene is TRBV19, the J gene TRBJ2-1; 12 bases match TRBD2. The CDR3 is made up of 14 amino acids. Germline lookup yields CDR1 LNHDA and CDR2 SQIVND (reference sequence). The ends lost 10 bases at V and 4 bases at J; junction bases unmatched: 5. The CDR3 protein is CATRTSGVYNEQFF. Written as DNA, the CDR3 is TGTGCCACCCGGACTAGCGGGGTTTACAATGAGCAGTTCTTC.

The chain has TRBV5-5 and TRBJ2-2; D is possibly TRBD2 (6 bases). Trimming cost V 2 bases and J 3 bases, with 17 bases left between them. CDR3 size: 17 residues. Germline assignment: CDR1 SGHKS and CDR2 YYEKEE (reference sequence). The CDR3: CASSFRSGRSDTGELFF. CDR3 DNA sequence: TGTGCCAGCAGCTTCCGTTCGGGGAGGTCGGACACCGGGGAGCTGTTTTTT.

This chain uses TRBV10-1 with TRBJ2-1, with TRBD2 identical over 8 bases. CDR1 and CDR2 from the germline V gene are WNHNN and SYGVQD (reference sequence). The V and J ends lost 3 bases and 8 bases, in that order; junction bases with no gene match: 6. This CDR3 spans 14 amino acids. As DNA, the CDR3 is TGCGCCAGCAGTGACGGGGGGGCCATTGATGAGCAGTTCTTC. The encoded protein is CASSDGGAIDEQFF.

A few counts support this clone. The DNA of the CDR3 is TGTGCCAGCAGCCCCCTCGGGACTGGCGGCGGGGAGCTGTTTTTT. Translating it yields CASSPLGTGGGELFF. The chain combines TRBV3-1 (or the pseudogene TRBV3-2) with TRBJ2-2; D perhaps matches TRBD2 (6 bases). CDR1 is LGHDT and CDR2 is YNNKEL in the germline V gene (reference sequence). Between the trimmed V and J ends, which lost 4 bases and 7 bases, there was a span of 16 bases. There are 15 residues in the CDR3.

The chain combines TRBV5-1 with TRBJ2-1; TRBD2 aligns across 13 bases. The germline V gene encodes CDR1 SGHRS and CDR2 YFSETQ. Losses at the gene ends were 2 bases for V and 2 bases for J; bases not matched to a gene: 10. The CDR3 consists of 19 residues. The CDR3 bases are TGCGCCAGCAGCTTCACTAGCGGGGGGGCCTTTAACGCCTACAATGAGCAGTTCTTC. This translates into CASSFTSGGAFNAYNEQFF.

The gene calls are TRBV7-2 and TRBJ1-1; TRBD1 matches at 7 bases. This CDR3 region has 13 residues. V shed 5 bases, J shed 5 bases, and the junction held 5 bases outside the gene matches. Germline V gene lookup returns CDR1 SGHTA and CDR2 FQGNSA. The CDR3: CASSRTGRTEAFF. CDR3 DNA: TGTGCCAGCAGCCGGACAGGCCGAACTGAAGCTTTCTTT.

In DNA form, the CDR3 reads TGTGCCAGTATTCCCATGACAGGGGGATTGAACACTGAAGCTTTCTTT. It encodes CASIPMTGGLNTEAFF. V and J are TRBV19 and TRBJ1-1; 9 bases line up with TRBD1. Germline V gives CDR1 LNHDA, CDR2 SQIVND (reference sequence). V shed 7 bases, J shed 0 bases, and the junction held 9 bases outside the gene matches. This CDR3 comprises 16 residues.

The DNA of the CDR3 is TGTGCCAGCAGCCAAGGGGACAGGGCCAATGAGCAGTTCTTC. This translates into CASSQGDRANEQFF. The rearrangement uses TRBV4-2 and TRBJ2-1; 9 nucleotides line up with TRBD1. The V segment lost 1 base and the J segment 6 bases; nucleotides outside the gene matches: 1. This CDR3 has 14 residues. From germline, CDR1 is LGHNA and CDR2 YNFKEQ.

V gene TRBV15 combines with J gene TRBJ1-6; no clear D. Germline V CDR1 and CDR2: LNHNV, YYDKDF (reference sequence). The V gene lost 0 bases and the J gene lost 11 bases, with 8 bases spanning the gap. CDR3 size: 13 residues. The CDR3 DNA reads as TGTGCCACCAGCAGAGATCGGCTAGCACCCCTCCACTTT. Its translation: CATSRDRLAPLHF.

The chain couples TRBV20-1 to TRBJ1-1; tentatively, D is TRBD1 (5 bases). The germline V gene has CDR1 DFQATT and CDR2 SNEGSKA (reference sequence). The CDR3 runs to 11 residues. The CDR3 DNA reads as TGCGTTAAACAGGACGGATCTGAAGCTTTCTTT. Its protein is CVKQDGSEAFF.

The chain uses TRBV9 and TRBJ2-4; D uncertain. V lost 4 bases and J 0 bases, leaving 8 bases between the germline ends. The CDR3 is 14 amino acids. Per the germline V gene, CDR1 is SGDLS and CDR2 is YYNGEE. The CDR3 sequence: CASSSVSAKNIQYF. CDR3 nucleotides: TGTGCCAGCAGCTCGGTTTCAGCCAAAAACATTCAGTACTTC.

V is TRBV30 and J is TRBJ1-1; perhaps TRBD1 as D (6 bases). Germline values: CDR1 GTSNPN, CDR2 SVGIG (reference sequence). V was shortened by 5 bases and J by 4 bases, with 14 bases between the two germline ends. The CDR3 is made up of 13 amino acids. In DNA, the CDR3 is TGTGCCTGGTTGGGGGCCCTGCCCACTGAAGCTTTCTTT. Translating it yields CAWLGALPTEAFF.

The chain is built from TRBV6-5 and TRBJ1-1, with 8 bases matching TRBD1. Looked up from germline, CDR1 is MNHEY and CDR2 is SVGAGI. This CDR3 is built from 16 residues. V shed 2 bases and J 1 base; nucleotides not matched to a gene: 6. CDR3: CASSYGSGTGNTEAFF. The CDR3 region has the DNA TGTGCCAGCAGTTACGGCTCCGGGACAGGGAACACTGAAGCTTTCTTT.

The gene calls are TRBV5-1 and TRBJ2-1; D perhaps matches TRBD2 (5 bases). CDR3 length: 17 residues. In germline, CDR1 is SGHRS, CDR2 YFSETQ. Trimming removed 4 bases from V and 3 bases from J, with 20 bases in between. CDR3 bases: TGCGCCAGCAGCCCAGGTCTGCGGGCGACACTCTACAATGAGCAGTTCTTC. Translating gives CASSPGLRATLYNEQFF. The full variable domain, rest sourced from reference TRBV5-1 and TRBJ2-1, is KAGVTQTPRYLIKTRGQQVTLSCSPISGHRSVSWYQQTPGQGLQFLFEYFSETQRNKGNFPGRFSGRQFSNSRSEMNVSTLELGDSALYLCASSPGLRATLYNEQFFGPGTRLTVL.

The rearrangement joins TRBV5-6 to TRBJ2-7, with 7 bases matching TRBD1. J lost 3 bases, V lost 1 base, and 4 bases had no gene match. Germline V gene sequence: CDR1 SGHDT, CDR2 YYEEEE. The CDR3 is 14 residues long. The CDR3 coding sequence is TGTGCCAGCAGCTTGAGACCAGGGGGCTACGAGCAGTACTTC. Amino acids: CASSLRPGGYEQYF.

The chain joins TRBV2 to TRBJ2-3; the D is unclear. Germline loops: CDR1 SNHLY, CDR2 FYNNEI. V lost 7 bases to trimming and J lost 6 bases, with 8 bases between them. The CDR3 length is 11 residues. In nucleotides, the CDR3 is TGTGCCAGCATGGGCTCGGATACGCAGTATTTT. As protein: CASMGSDTQYF. The full variable domain, its missing parts supplied by reference TRBV2 and TRBJ2-3, is EPEVTQTPSHQVTQMGQEVILRCVPISNHLYFYWYRQILGQKVEFLVSFYNNEISEKSEIFDDQFSVERPDGSNFTLKIRSTKLEDSAMYFCASMGSDTQYFGPGTRLTVL.